This T cell receptor (beta chain) was retrieved from a study of blood T cell repertoires in COVID-19. V lost 2 bases, J lost 1 base, and 15 bases lay in between. Germline V gene sequence: CDR1 MNHEY, CDR2 SMNVEV (reference sequence). The CDR3 has 17 amino acids. This table comes from immunoSEQ multiplex PCR, and its TCRdb copy is limited to in-frame clones, with some not included. The sample contains 200,000 to 250,000 clones, over 60% of which appear only once. Sequencing was performed on peripheral blood. The sequence came from a woman in her 70s with acute or convalescent COVID-19. The gene calls are TRBV27 and TRBJ1-3, with a weak D call TRBD1 (6 bases). CDR3 loop: CASSLRGGRASGNTIYF. CDR3 in DNA: TGTGCCAGCAGTTTACGTGGGGGCAGGGCTTCTGGAAACACCATATATTTT.